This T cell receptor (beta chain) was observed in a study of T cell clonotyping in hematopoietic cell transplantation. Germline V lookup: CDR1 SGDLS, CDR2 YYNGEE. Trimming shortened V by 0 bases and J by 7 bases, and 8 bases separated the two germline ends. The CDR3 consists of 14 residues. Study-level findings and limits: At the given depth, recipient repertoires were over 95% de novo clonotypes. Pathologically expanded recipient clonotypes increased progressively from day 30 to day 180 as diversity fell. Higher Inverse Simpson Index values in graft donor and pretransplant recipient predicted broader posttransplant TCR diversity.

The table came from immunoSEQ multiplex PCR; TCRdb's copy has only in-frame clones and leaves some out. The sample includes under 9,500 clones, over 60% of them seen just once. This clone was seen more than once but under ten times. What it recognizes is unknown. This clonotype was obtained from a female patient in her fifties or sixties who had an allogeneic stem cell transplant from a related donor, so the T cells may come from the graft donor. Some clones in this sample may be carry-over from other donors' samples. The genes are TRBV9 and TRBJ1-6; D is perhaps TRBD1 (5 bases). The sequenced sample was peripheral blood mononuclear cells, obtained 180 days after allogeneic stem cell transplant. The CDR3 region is CASSVVGANSPLHF. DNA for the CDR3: TGTGCCAGCAGCGTAGTAGGGGCGAATTCACCCCTCCACTTT.